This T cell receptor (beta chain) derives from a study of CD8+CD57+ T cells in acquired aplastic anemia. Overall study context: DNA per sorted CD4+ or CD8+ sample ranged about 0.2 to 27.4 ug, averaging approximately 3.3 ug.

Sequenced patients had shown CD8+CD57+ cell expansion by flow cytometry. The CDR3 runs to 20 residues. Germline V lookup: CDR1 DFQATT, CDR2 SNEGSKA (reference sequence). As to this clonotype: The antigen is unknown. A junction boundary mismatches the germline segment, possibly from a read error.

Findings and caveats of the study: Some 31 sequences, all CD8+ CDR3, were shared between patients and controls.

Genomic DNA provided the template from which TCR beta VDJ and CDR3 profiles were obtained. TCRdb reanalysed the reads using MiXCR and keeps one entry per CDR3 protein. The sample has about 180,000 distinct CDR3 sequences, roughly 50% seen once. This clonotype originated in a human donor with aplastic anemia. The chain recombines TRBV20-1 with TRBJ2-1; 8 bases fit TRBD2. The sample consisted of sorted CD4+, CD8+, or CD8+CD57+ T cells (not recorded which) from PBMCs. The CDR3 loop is CSARAYPTTTSGTTYNEQLF. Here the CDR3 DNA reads TGCAGTGCTAGAGCTTACCCTACAACAACTAGCGGTACTACCTACAATGAGCAGCTCTTC.